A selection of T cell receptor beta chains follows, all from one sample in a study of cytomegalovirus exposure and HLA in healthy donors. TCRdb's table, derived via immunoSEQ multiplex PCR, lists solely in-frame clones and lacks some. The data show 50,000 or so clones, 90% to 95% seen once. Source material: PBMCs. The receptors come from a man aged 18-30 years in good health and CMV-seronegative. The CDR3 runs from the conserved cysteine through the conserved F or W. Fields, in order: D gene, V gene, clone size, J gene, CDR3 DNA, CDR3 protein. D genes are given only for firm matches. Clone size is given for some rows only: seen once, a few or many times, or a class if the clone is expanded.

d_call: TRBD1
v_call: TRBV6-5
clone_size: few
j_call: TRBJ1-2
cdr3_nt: TGTGCCAGCAGTTACCCCACAGGGGGCGGTGGCTACACCTTC
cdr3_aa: CASSYPTGGGGYTF

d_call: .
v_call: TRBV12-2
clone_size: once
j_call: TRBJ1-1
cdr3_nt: TGTGCAAGTCGCCCCCGACCCAGGGACACTGAAGCTTTCTTT
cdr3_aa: CASRPRPRDTEAFF

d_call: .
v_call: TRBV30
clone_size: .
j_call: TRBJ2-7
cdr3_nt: TGTGCCTGGAGTACCCCTCTACGGGAGCAGTACTTC
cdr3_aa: CAWSTPLREQYF

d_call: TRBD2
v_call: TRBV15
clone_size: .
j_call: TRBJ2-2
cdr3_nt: TGTGCCACCAGCAGAGAGGCAGCGGGGGGATACACCGGGGAGCTGTTTTTT
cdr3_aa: CATSREAAGGYTGELFF

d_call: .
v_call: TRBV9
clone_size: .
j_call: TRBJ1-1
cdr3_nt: TGTGCCAGCAGCGTAGAATACATGAACACTGAAGCTTTCTTT
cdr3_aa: CASSVEYMNTEAFF

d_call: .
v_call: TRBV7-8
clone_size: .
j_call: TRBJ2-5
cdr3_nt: TGTGCCAGCAGCTTACGAGGGATGGAGACCCAGTACTTC
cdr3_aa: CASSLRGMETQYF

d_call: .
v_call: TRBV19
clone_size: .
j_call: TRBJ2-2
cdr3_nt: TGTGCCAGTAGTATGGTGGGGCAGGCCACCGGGGAGCTGTTTTTT
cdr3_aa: CASSMVGQATGELFF

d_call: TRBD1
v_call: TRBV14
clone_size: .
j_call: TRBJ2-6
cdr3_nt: TGTGCCAGCACCCCGACAGGGTGGCCCTCTGGGGCCAACGTCCTGACTTTC
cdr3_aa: CASTPTGWPSGANVLTF

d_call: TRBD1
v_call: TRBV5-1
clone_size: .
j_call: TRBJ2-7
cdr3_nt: TGCGCCAGCAGCTTGGAGACCGGGACAGGAACGTACGAGCAGTACTTC
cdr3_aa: CASSLETGTGTYEQYF

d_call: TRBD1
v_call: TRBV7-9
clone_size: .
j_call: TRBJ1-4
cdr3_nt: TGTGCCAGCAGCTTCGTTCCGGGACAGGGTGAAGAAAAACTGTTTTTT
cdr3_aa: CASSFVPGQGEEKLFF

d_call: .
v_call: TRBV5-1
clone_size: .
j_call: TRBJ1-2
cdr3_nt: TGCGCCAGCAGCTTCATGACTGATACCTATGGCTACACCTTC
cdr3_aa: CASSFMTDTYGYTF

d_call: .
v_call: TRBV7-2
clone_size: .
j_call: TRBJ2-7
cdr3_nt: TGTGCCAGCAGCGGGCACGCGGAGCAGTACTTC
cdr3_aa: CASSGHAEQYF

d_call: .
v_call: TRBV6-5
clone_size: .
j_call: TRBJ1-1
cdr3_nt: TGTGCCAGCAGACGCACTGGACTTAGCACTGAAGCTTTCTTT
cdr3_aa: CASRRTGLSTEAFF

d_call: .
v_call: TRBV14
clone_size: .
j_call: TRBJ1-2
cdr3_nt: TGTGCCAGCAGCCAAGCAGGGTTAGGAGGCTACACCTTC
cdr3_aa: CASSQAGLGGYTF

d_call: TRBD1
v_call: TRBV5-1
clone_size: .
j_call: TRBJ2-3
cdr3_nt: TGCGCCAGCAGCGCTGGGACAGGGGGTAACACAGATACGCAGTATTTT
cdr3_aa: CASSAGTGGNTDTQYF

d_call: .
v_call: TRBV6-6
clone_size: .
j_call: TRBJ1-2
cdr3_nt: TGTGCCACCCAGGGGAACTATGGCTACACCTTC
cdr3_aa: CATQGNYGYTF

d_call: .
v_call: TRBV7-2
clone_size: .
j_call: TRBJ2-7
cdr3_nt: TGTGCCAGCAGCCAGGGCCCCTACGAGCAGTACTTC
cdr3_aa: CASSQGPYEQYF

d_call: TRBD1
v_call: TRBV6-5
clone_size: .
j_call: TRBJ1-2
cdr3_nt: TGTGCCAGCAGTTACTCGTTCCGACAGGGTGGCTATGGCTACACCTTC
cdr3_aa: CASSYSFRQGGYGYTF

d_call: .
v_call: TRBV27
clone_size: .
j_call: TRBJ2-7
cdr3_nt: TGTGCCAGCACCACCAGGGCTTACCCCTACGAGCAGTACTTC
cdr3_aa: CASTTRAYPYEQYF

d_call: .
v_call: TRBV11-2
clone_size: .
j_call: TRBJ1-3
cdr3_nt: TGTGCCAGCAGCCGACAGACTGGAAACACCATATATTTT
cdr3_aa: CASSRQTGNTIYF

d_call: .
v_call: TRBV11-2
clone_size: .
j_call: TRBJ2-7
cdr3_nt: TGTGCCAGCAGCTTAGCCCGTCGTGGGAGCTCCTACGAGCAGTACTTC
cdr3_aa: CASSLARRGSSYEQYF

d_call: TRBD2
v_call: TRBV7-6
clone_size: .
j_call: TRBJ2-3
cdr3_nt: TGTGCCAGCAGCTCGAGGGGTGTGGCGGGAGGCACAGATACGCAGTATTTT
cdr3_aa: CASSSRGVAGGTDTQYF

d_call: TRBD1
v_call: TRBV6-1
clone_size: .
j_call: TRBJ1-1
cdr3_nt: TGTGCCAGCAGTGACCTTGGGACAGGAATGAACACTGAAGCTTTCTTT
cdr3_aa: CASSDLGTGMNTEAFF

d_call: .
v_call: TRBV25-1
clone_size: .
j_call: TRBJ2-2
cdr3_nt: TGTGCCAGCAGGGCCAAGCGGGACACCGGGGAGCTGTTTTTT
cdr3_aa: CASRAKRDTGELFF

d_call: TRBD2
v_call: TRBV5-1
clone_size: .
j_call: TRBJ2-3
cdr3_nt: TGCGCCAGCAGCCCAGACAGCGGGAGTTTAACAGATACGCAGTATTTT
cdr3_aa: CASSPDSGSLTDTQYF

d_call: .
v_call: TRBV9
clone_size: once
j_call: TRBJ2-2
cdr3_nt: TGTGCCAGCAATCCGGGGAACACCGGGGAGCTGTTTTTT
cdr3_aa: CASNPGNTGELFF

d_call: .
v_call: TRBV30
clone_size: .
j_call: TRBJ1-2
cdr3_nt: TGTGCCTGGAGTCGCGGGTATGGCTACACCTTC
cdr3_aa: CAWSRGYGYTF

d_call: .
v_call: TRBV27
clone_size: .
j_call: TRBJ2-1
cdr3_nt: TGTGCCAGCAGTTGGGACTCCCGCAATGAGCAGTTCTTC
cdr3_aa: CASSWDSRNEQFF

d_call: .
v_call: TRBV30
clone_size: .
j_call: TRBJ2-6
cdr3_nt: TGTGCCTGGAGATTGGCGGGGATCTCTGGGGCCAACGTCCTGACTTTC
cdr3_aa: CAWRLAGISGANVLTF

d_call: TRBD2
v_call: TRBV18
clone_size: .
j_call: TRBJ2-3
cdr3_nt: TGTGCCAGCTCACCCTTAGCGGGTAGCACAGATACGCAGTATTTT
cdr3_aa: CASSPLAGSTDTQYF

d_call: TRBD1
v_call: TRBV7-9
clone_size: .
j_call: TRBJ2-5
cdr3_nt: TGTGCCAGCAGCTTAGCGGACAGGCAAGAGACCCAGTACTTC
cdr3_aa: CASSLADRQETQYF

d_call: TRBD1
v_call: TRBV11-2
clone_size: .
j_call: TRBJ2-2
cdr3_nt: TGTGCCAGCAGCTCCGGACAGGCTCGGCTGTTTTTT
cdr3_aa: CASSSGQARLFF

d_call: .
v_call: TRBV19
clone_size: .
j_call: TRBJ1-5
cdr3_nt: TGTGCCAGTAGTACAGGGAGGGGTCAGCCCCAGCATTTT
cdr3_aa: CASSTGRGQPQHF

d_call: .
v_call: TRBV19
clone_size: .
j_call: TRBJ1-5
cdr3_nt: TGTGCCAGTACTTACAGGGACGATAGCAATCAGCCCCAGCATTTT
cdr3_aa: CASTYRDDSNQPQHF

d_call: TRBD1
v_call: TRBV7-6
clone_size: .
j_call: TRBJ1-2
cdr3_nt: TGTGCCAGCAGCCGTGACAGGGACTATGGCTACACCTTC
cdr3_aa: CASSRDRDYGYTF

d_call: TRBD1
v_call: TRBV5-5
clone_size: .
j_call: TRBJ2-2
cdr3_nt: TGTGCCAGCAGCTGGGGGACAGTAGACACCGGGGAGCTGTTTTTT
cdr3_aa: CASSWGTVDTGELFF

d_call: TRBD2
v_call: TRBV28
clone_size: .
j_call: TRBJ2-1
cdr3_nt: TGTGCCAGCAGTGCGATACTAGCGACCTCCTACAATGAGCAGTTCTTC
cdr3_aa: CASSAILATSYNEQFF

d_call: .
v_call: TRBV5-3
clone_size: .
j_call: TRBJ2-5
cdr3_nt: TGTGCCAGAAGCTACAGGGCTTGGAGGGAGACCCAGTACTTC
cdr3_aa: CARSYRAWRETQYF

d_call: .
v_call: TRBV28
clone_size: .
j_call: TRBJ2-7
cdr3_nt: TGTGCCAGCAGATCACGAGGCGGGACCCAGGCAGACGAGCAGTACTTC
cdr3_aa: CASRSRGGTQADEQYF